Sequencing of this TCR beta chain was carried out in a study of blood T cells in healthy people across ages. The CDR3 runs 17 residues. V was pared by 2 bases and J by 0 bases, with 13 bases between. Germline lookup yields CDR1 MNHEY and CDR2 SVGEGT. With a J-beta primer mix and a sample-barcoded 5' primer, a second PCR ran 7 to 11 cycles. Using its own MiXCR run on the 5' RACE reads, TCRdb lists one record per CDR3 protein. Of approximately 600,000 distinct CDR3 sequences listed, roughly 53% are singletons. This sequence was found in a man in his 60s in good health. V is TRBV6-2 or TRBV6-3 and J is TRBJ2-2, with TRBD1 as a possible D gene (6 bases). Sequencing was carried out using blood. The CDR3 coding sequence is TGTGCCAGCAGTTACGGTCCCAGGGGAACGAACACCGGGGAGCTGTTTTTT. It is translated as CASSYGPRGTNTGELFF.